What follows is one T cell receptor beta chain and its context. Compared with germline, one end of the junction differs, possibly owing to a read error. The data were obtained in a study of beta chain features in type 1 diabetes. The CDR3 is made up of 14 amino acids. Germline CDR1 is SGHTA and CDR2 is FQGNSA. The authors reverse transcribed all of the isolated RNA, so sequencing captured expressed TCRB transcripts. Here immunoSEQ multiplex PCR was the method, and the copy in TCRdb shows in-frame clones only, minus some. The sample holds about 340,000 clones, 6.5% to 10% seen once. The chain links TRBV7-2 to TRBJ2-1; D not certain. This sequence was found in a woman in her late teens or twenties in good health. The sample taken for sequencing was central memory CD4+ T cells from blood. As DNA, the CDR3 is TGTGCCAGCAGATTAGACAACATGTCCAATGAGCAGTTCTTC. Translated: CASRLDNMSNEQFF.